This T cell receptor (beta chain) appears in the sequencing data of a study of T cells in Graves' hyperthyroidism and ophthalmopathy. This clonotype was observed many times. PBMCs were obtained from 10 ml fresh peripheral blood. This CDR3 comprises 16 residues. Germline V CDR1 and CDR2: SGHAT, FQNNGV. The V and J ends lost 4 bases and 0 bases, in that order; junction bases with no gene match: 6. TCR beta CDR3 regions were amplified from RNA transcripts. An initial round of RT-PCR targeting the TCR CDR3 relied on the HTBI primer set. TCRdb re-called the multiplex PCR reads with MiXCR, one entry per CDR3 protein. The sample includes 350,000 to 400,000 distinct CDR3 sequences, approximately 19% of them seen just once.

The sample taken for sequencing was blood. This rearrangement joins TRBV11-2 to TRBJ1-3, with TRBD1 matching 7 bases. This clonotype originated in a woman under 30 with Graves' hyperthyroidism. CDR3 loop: CASSWEQGFSGNTIYF. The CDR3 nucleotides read TGTGCCAGCAGCTGGGAACAGGGGTTCTCTGGAAACACCATATATTTT.